Listed here is a single T cell receptor beta chain. These data originate in a study of T cell changes during pregnancy in multiple sclerosis. In germline, CDR1 is MNHEY, CDR2 SMNVEV (reference sequence). This CDR3 has 16 amino acids. V gave up 5 bases and J gave up 1 base; unmatched junction bases: 6. Only in-frame clones appear in the TCRdb table, and some are missing; sequencing was by immunoSEQ multiplex PCR. In the table there are tens of thousands of clones, 90% to 95% of which are singletons. The sequence was collected from a female donor with multiple sclerosis, enrolled in a pregnancy study. The gene calls are TRBV27 and TRBJ2-3, with 10 nucleotides matching TRBD2. The sequencing used CD4+ T cells from peripheral blood mononuclear cells, collected in the second trimester of pregnancy. CDR3 in amino acids: CASSKLAGRGTDTQYF. The DNA of the CDR3 is TGTGCCAGCAGTAAACTAGCGGGAAGAGGCACAGATACGCAGTATTTT.